This T cell receptor beta chain was captured in a study of shared clonotypes between healthy human individuals. Study findings and constraints: Large depth notwithstanding, sorted-subset sequencing proved incomplete by rarefaction.

Genomic DNA (from each subset) was split evenly across several immunoSEQ plates. Clones were sequenced by immunoSEQ multiplex PCR, and TCRdb holds only the in-frame ones, with some missing. The sample carries 900,000 to 1,200,000 clones, approximately 80% recorded once. The CDR3 has 13 residues. The germline CDR1 and CDR2 sequences are MNHNS and SASEGT. Trimming cost V 2 bases and J 5 bases, with 10 bases left between them. Those who donated, Caucasian adults without exception, all lived in Nashville, Tennessee. A CD45RA-negative memory subset and a CD45RA+ naive subset were separated from the CD4+ cells. About this clone itself: Its antigen is not identified.

This chain links TRBV6-1 with TRBJ2-7; D may be TRBD2 (6 bases). Input material: memory CD4+ T cells from PBMCs. Subset given: CD45RA-negative fraction. The receptor was isolated from a man aged 18 to 29 in good health. Some clones in this sample may be carry-over from other donors' samples. CDR3 nucleotide sequence: TGTGCCAGCAGTGAACGGGGGTACCACGAGCAGTACTTC. This sequence encodes CASSERGYHEQYF.